The clone carrying this TCR beta chain showed up many times. The read finishes 3 residues shy of the CDR3 end, and the germline J gene is used to complete it. This specimen comes from a study of T cell clonality in common variable immunodeficiency. Measured with immunoSEQ multiplex PCR; TCRdb has only the in-frame clones, and not every one. The sample was found to contain around 40,000 clones, and every one recurs. Germline trimming cut 6 bases from V and 5 bases from J; bases unmatched to any gene: 4. The V gene's germline CDR1 is MNHEY and CDR2 SVGEGT. This CDR3 has 13 amino acids. The receptor's source is a person aged 18 to 75 in good health. Sequencing was carried out using peripheral blood mononuclear cells. This chain joins TRBV6-2 or TRBV6-3 and TRBJ1-2, with 9 positions matching TRBD1. The CDR3 is CASRLQGAYGYTF. Incomplete CDR3 DNA: TGTGCCAGCAGACTACAGGGGGCGTATGGC.